The rows below give T cell receptor beta chains drawn from one sample of a study of identifying expanded T cells in peripheral blood. Sequencing was performed with immunoSEQ multiplex PCR; in TCRdb, only in-frame clones are kept and a portion is missing. The sample has some 120,000 clones, roughly 82% seen once. The specimen sequenced was blood. These receptors were taken from a person aged 18 to 75 in good health. Both conserved end residues are part of each CDR3. Fields, in order: V gene, clone size, D gene, J gene, CDR3 DNA, CDR3 protein. D genes are given only for firm matches. Clone size is shown for a subset of rows, as once, few, many or a class of expanded clone.

>TRBV2|.|.|TRBJ2-7
TGTGCCAGCAAAAGGGAATCCTCTGATGAGCAGTACTTC
CASKRESSDEQYF
>TRBV5-4|.|.|TRBJ1-1
TGTGCCAGCAGCTTGATGTTGGGCGAGAACACTGAAGCTTTCTTT
CASSLMLGENTEAFF
>TRBV27|few|TRBD1|TRBJ1-6
TGTGCCAGCAGTTTAACGACAGGGGGCACTTATTCACCCCTCCACTTT
CASSLTTGGTYSPLHF
>TRBV29-1|.|.|TRBJ2-7
TGCAGCGTTGAAGGACCTCGCCGGGACGAGCAGTACTTC
CSVEGPRRDEQYF
>TRBV7-2|.|.|TRBJ2-3
TGTGCCAGCAGCTTAGACGCCCCCGTAGATACGCAGTATTTT
CASSLDAPVDTQYF
>TRBV29-1|.|.|TRBJ1-1
TGCAGCGCAAAGCCTGACTCCCTCACTGAAGCTTTCTTT
CSAKPDSLTEAFF
>TRBV2|once|.|TRBJ2-1
TGTGCCAGCAGTAACAATGAGCAGTTCTTC
CASSNNEQFF
>TRBV7-8|.|.|TRBJ1-1
TGTGCCAGCAGCTTAGAACAGATCGGGGGCCTGAACACTGAAGCTTTCTTT
CASSLEQIGGLNTEAFF
>TRBV11-2|.|.|TRBJ1-2
TGTGCCAGCAGCCTAGTGGCGGGCGGGGATGGCTACACCTTC
CASSLVAGGDGYTF
>TRBV18|once|.|TRBJ2-2
TGTGCCAGCTCACCAATCCCCGGGGAGCTGTTTTTT
CASSPIPGELFF
>TRBV6-1|.|.|TRBJ2-7
TGTGCCAGCAGTACGACAGGATTCGACGAGCAGTACTTC
CASSTTGFDEQYF
>TRBV4-1|.|.|TRBJ2-5
TGCGCCAGCAGCCAAGACCGGTATCAAGAGACCCAGTACTTC
CASSQDRYQETQYF
>TRBV7-2|few|TRBD1|TRBJ1-2
TGTGCCAGCTGGACAGGCAACTATGGCTACACCTTC
CASWTGNYGYTF
>TRBV5-6|.|TRBD1|TRBJ1-2
TGTGCCAGCAGCCCTGGACAGGGGCAGTATGGCTACACCTTC
CASSPGQGQYGYTF
>TRBV18|.|.|TRBJ1-1
TGTGCCAGCTCAATTAGAGAAGACACTGAAGCTTTCTTT
CASSIREDTEAFF
>TRBV2|.|.|TRBJ2-2
TGTGCCAGCAGTCCTTGGGGAGAGAACACCGGGGAGCTGTTTTTT
CASSPWGENTGELFF
>TRBV18|.|.|TRBJ1-2
TGTGCCAGCTCACCCCCCGGGAGGCCGAACTATGGCTACACCTTC
CASSPPGRPNYGYTF
>TRBV18|once|.|TRBJ2-1
TGTGCCAGCTCACCAATCAAGCGCGGTGAGCAGTTCTTC
CASSPIKRGEQFF
>TRBV30|once|TRBD1|TRBJ1-2
TGTGCCTGGAGTTCCCCCGGACAGGGGGTTAACTATGGCTACACCTTC
CAWSSPGQGVNYGYTF
>TRBV7-2|.|.|TRBJ1-3
TGTGCCAGCAGCTTGGGTCCCTCTGGAAACACCATATATTTT
CASSLGPSGNTIYF
>TRBV7-9|.|.|TRBJ1-1
TGTGCCAGCAGCTTATTAGCGAACACTGAAGCTTTCTTT
CASSLLANTEAFF
>TRBV5-6|.|.|TRBJ1-4
TGTGCCAGCAGCTCCGGGAATTTCGCTAATGAAAAACTGTTTTTT
CASSSGNFANEKLFF
>TRBV4-1|.|TRBD2|TRBJ2-1
TGCGCCAGCAGCCCCAGCGGGGGGATAGGGGATGAGCAGTTCTTC
CASSPSGGIGDEQFF
>TRBV19|.|.|TRBJ2-5
TGTGCCAGTAGTATCGAACAGGGGGGAGGGCAAGAGACCCAGTACTTC
CASSIEQGGGQETQYF
>TRBV19|few|.|TRBJ1-6
TGTGCCAGTACCCGAGAAGCAAGACTCAGTCATTCACCCCTCCACTTT
CASTREARLSHSPLHF
>TRBV18|.|TRBD1|TRBJ1-1
TGTGCCAGCTCAAGGGACAGGGAGCAAGCTTTCTTT
CASSRDREQAFF
>TRBV7-2|.|.|TRBJ2-6
TGTGCCAGCAGCTTAGCGCCTTTCTCTGGGGCCAACGTCCTGACTTTC
CASSLAPFSGANVLTF
>TRBV6-5|once|TRBD1|TRBJ2-7
TGTGCCAGCAGTGCCGGGACAGGGGAATCTTACGAGCAGTACTTC
CASSAGTGESYEQYF
>TRBV7-8|.|.|TRBJ2-7
TGTGCCAGCAGCTTAGGTCCGGGGCCCACCTACGAGCAGTACTTC
CASSLGPGPTYEQYF
>TRBV7-9|.|.|TRBJ1-2
TGTGCCAGCAGCTTAACAGGGATGAACTATGGCTACACCTTC
CASSLTGMNYGYTF
>TRBV5-6|.|.|TRBJ2-5
TGTGCCAGCAGCTTGGAAGGTGGTCAAGAGACCCAGTACTTC
CASSLEGGQETQYF
>TRBV18|.|.|TRBJ2-7
TGTGCCAGCTCACCAGCCGAAGAGCAGTACTTC
CASSPAEEQYF
>TRBV5-5|.|.|TRBJ2-4
TGTGCCAGCATTGACTTCCAAAACATTCAGTACTTC
CASIDFQNIQYF
>TRBV7-2|.|.|TRBJ1-2
TGTGCCAGCAGCTTAGACGTCGGCGACTATGGCTACACCTTC
CASSLDVGDYGYTF
>TRBV7-9|.|.|TRBJ2-7
TGTGCCAGCAGCCCACGCGCGGGCTCCTACGAGCAGTACTTC
CASSPRAGSYEQYF
>TRBV7-2|.|.|TRBJ1-3
TGTGCCAGCCGTAGGGGAGTACAGTTGGATGGAAACACCATATATTTT
CASRRGVQLDGNTIYF
>TRBV6-5|.|.|TRBJ1-1
TGTGCCAGCAGCAGTGGTGGTAAAGCTTTCTTT
CASSSGGKAFF
>TRBV7-2|.|.|TRBJ1-5
TGTGCCAGCAGCTTAGCCGGGGGGTGGGAGCCCCAGCATTTT
CASSLAGGWEPQHF
>TRBV6-1|.|.|TRBJ2-7
TGTGCCAGCAGTGAAGGATATGAGCAGTACTTC
CASSEGYEQYF
>TRBV2|.|TRBD2|TRBJ2-2
TGTGCCAGCAACGGTGTGGGAGGGACCGGGGAGCTGTTTTTT
CASNGVGGTGELFF
>TRBV7-9|few|.|TRBJ1-4
TGTGCCAGCAGGCTAGATCCGGGGAAACTGTTTTTT
CASRLDPGKLFF
>TRBV7-2|.|TRBD2|TRBJ2-5
TGTGCCAGCAGCTACGGGGGGGCAGGGCAAGAGACCCAGTACTTC
CASSYGGAGQETQYF
>TRBV30|.|TRBD2|TRBJ2-5
TGTGCCTGGAGTGTACTGGGCGGGGGTTCAGAGATCCAGTACTTC
CAWSVLGGGSEIQYF
>TRBV4-1|.|TRBD1|TRBJ1-6
TGCGCCAGCAGCCAAGAGAAAGGACAGGGTGGGAGGTCACCCCTCCACTTT
CASSQEKGQGGRSPLHF
>TRBV5-4|.|.|TRBJ2-2
TGTGCCAGCAGCACAGACCTTTACACCGGGGAGCTGTTTTTT
CASSTDLYTGELFF
>TRBV9|.|TRBD1|TRBJ1-3
TGTGCCAGCAGCGGGGACAGCTACAACTCTGGAAACACCATATATTTT
CASSGDSYNSGNTIYF
>TRBV14|.|.|TRBJ2-6
TGTGCCAGCAGCCAAGGGATTTCTGGGGCCAACGTCCTGACTTTC
CASSQGISGANVLTF
>TRBV2|.|TRBD1|TRBJ1-4
TGTGCCAGCAGTGTGGGACAGGCCTCTAATGAAAAACTGTTTTTT
CASSVGQASNEKLFF